The 7 T cell receptor beta chains listed next were all sequenced from one sample in a study of regulatory T cells in long-lasting Graves disease. Libraries of TCR beta came from iRepertoire HTBI primers plus Arm-PCR of CDR3 regions. From the multiplex PCR reads, TCRdb called clonotypes with MiXCR, one entry per CDR3 protein. The profile covers roughly 320,000 distinct CDR3 sequences, with over 15% appearing a single time and less than 35% taken by the ten largest. The time point here: newly diagnosed GD, antithyroid drugs for less than 3 months. Isolated PBMC RNA provided the starting material for the TCR library. Another study also made use of these data, one on T cells in Graves' hyperthyroidism and ophthalmopathy.

The specimen was peripheral blood mononuclear cells (PBMCs), collected at new diagnosis, from a patient treated with antithyroid drugs. The origin of the receptors is a man aged 35 to 55 with Graves disease.

Many counts were recorded for this clonotype. The rearrangement links TRBV20-1 to TRBJ2-5; 7 nucleotides line up with TRBD1. Germline CDR1 reads DFQATT; CDR2 reads SNEGSKA (reference sequence). The CDR3 loop spans 11 amino acids. V was clipped by 6 bases and J by 3 bases; unmatched bases: 1. CDR3 in DNA: TGCAGTGCAGGACAGGAAGAGACCCAGTACTTC. As protein: CSAGQEETQYF.

This clonotype was observed many times. This chain uses TRBV6-1 with TRBJ2-1, with 12 bases fitting TRBD2. The CDR3 loop spans 15 amino acids. Trimming at V came to 6 bases and at J to 3 bases, leaving 3 bases not matched to a gene. Looked up from germline, CDR1 is MNHNS and CDR2 is SASEGT. In nucleotides, the CDR3 is TGTGCCAGCAGCAGACTAGCGGGGGTCTACAATGAGCAGTTCTTC. Protein product: CASSRLAGVYNEQFF.

This clonotype was recorded at least ten times. The chain joins TRBV28 to TRBJ1-2; maybe TRBD1 (6 bases). This CDR3 has 14 residues. V gave up 5 bases and J gave up 5 bases, with 15 bases separating them. Germline V gene sequence: CDR1 MDHEN, CDR2 SYDVKM. The CDR3 protein is CASSLLTGRYGYTF. The CDR3 bases are TGTGCCAGCAGTCTACTGACAGGAAGATATGGCTACACCTTC.

This clonotype has at least ten counts. The rearrangement joins TRBV24-1 to TRBJ2-3; the D is unclear. V lost 3 bases, J lost 2 bases, and 11 bases lay in between. The length of the CDR3 is 15 residues. Looked up from germline, CDR1 is KGHDR and CDR2 is SFDVKD. The CDR3 reads CATSDPGEPTDTQYF. CDR3 bases: TGTGCCACCAGTGATCCTGGCGAGCCCACAGATACGCAGTATTTT.

The chain recombines TRBV14 with TRBJ2-5, with TRBD1 matching 8 bases. The CDR3 extends over 16 amino acids. The germline V gene encodes CDR1 SGHDN and CDR2 FVKESK. V lost 3 bases and J lost 4; bases outside the gene matches: 10. CDR3 DNA sequence: TGTGCCAGCAGCCATGACAGGGGTAATTTCCGAGAGACCCAGTACTTC. As protein: CASSHDRGNFRETQYF. Complete variable domain (other parts from reference TRBV14 and TRBJ2-5): EAGVTQFPSHSVIEKGQTVTLRCDPISGHDNLYWYRRVMGKEIKFLLHFVKESKQDESGMPNNRFLAERTGGTYSTLKVQPAELEDSGVYFCASSHDRGNFRETQYFGPGTRLLVL.

This clonotype was observed a handful of times. V is TRBV2 and J is TRBJ1-2; D perhaps matches TRBD1 (5 bases). CDR3 size: 12 residues. Per the germline V gene, CDR1 is SNHLY and CDR2 is FYNNEI. Trimming stripped 6 bases from V and 8 bases from J, with 13 bases between. The chain's CDR3 is CASSQGSGGYTF. The CDR3 nucleotides are TGTGCCAGCAGCCAGGGATCGGGCGGCTACACCTTC. Complete variable domain (other parts from reference TRBV2 and TRBJ1-2): EPEVTQTPSHQVTQMGQEVILRCVPISNHLYFYWYRQILGQKVEFLVSFYNNEISEKSEIFDDQFSVERPDGSNFTLKIRSTKLEDSAMYFCASSQGSGGYTFGSGTRLTVV.

This clonotype was seen many times. The rearrangement uses TRBV4-1 and TRBJ2-7; 13 nucleotides match TRBD2. J gave up 2 bases and V 4 bases, and 8 bases lay outside the gene matches. Germline lookup yields CDR1 MGHRA and CDR2 YSYEKL. The CDR3 contains 17 residues. CDR3 nucleotides: TGCGCCAGCAGCCCTCGACTAGCGGGGGGTTATACCTACGAGCAGTACTTC. Its translation: CASSPRLAGGYTYEQYF.